This TCR beta chain was recorded in a study of T cell responses to AZD1222 COVID-19 vaccine. The CDR3 is 14 residues long. Trimming left V 3 bases short and J 8 bases short, with 19 bases between. Germline V gene sequence: CDR1 GTSNPN, CDR2 SVGIG (reference sequence). Sequencing was performed with immunoSEQ multiplex PCR; in TCRdb, only in-frame clones are kept and a portion is missing. The data contain some 180,000 clones, 80% to 95% of them singletons. The chain couples TRBV30 to TRBJ1-2; no firm D call. This receptor was taken from an adult who received the AZD1222 COVID-19 vaccine. The sample in question was peripheral blood, obtained 28 days after the second AZD1222 dose. This CDR3 is CAWRLTGSHLGYTF. The CDR3 bases are TGTGCCTGGAGGCTCACCGGGAGCCATCTGGGCTACACCTTC.